This record concerns one T cell receptor beta chain sequence. What it recognizes is unknown. Germline-derived CDR1 and CDR2 are SGHRS and YFSETQ. Trimming cost V 0 bases and J 4 bases, with 14 bases left between them. The CDR3 runs 16 residues. Produced via immunoSEQ multiplex PCR; TCRdb's table is partial and in-frame only. This table has roughly 95,000 clones, roughly 84% appearing once. Time point specified: pretreatment peripheral blood. This record comes from a study of PD-L1 blockade in urothelial cancer. Study-wide context: Samples came from 3 weeks, at the second dose, and 6 weeks into treatment. Median blood clonality was roughly 0.087, with some 89,000 unique TCRs.

Study-level findings and limits: Below-median TCR clonality that was measured in pretreatment blood predicted better survival.

V gene TRBV5-1 combines with J gene TRBJ1-3, with D perhaps TRBD1 (6 bases). The clonotype was recovered from a man aged 55 to 69 with urothelial cancer. Source: PBMCs, taken around atezolizumab (anti-PD-L1) treatment. Here the CDR3 reads CASSLATGFSGNTIYF. In nucleotides, the CDR3 is TGCGCCAGCAGCTTGGCTACAGGGTTTAGCGGAAACACCATATATTTT. The variable domain in full, completed from reference TRBV5-1 and TRBJ1-3, reads KAGVTQTPRYLIKTRGQQVTLSCSPISGHRSVSWYQQTPGQGLQFLFEYFSETQRNKGNFPGRFSGRQFSNSRSEMNVSTLELGDSALYLCASSLATGFSGNTIYFGEGSWLTVV.